Reported below is one T cell receptor beta chain. Its matching antigen is unknown. The CDR3 loop spans 16 amino acids. The V end lost 0 bases, the J end lost 1 base, and 12 bases lay between the germline ends. Germline-derived CDR1 and CDR2 are SGHRS and YFSETQ. This sample is part of a study of T cells in localized non-small cell lung cancer. Libraries were prepared by immunoSEQ multiplex PCR; TCRdb keeps only in-frame clonotypes and omits some of them. This repertoire shows thousands of clones, approximately 40% found once; its top ten account for more than 8%. Study results and caveats: Greater T cell density in blood accompanied longer overall survival. It was uninvolved adjacent lung that showed the highest T cell clonality, exceeding tumor. Adjacent lung was found to contain a median roughly 50 of the top 100 tumor clones.

This material consisted of lung tumor tissue, taken before any cancer treatment. The origin of this receptor is a male donor older than 55 with stage I squamous cell lung carcinoma. This chain joins TRBV5-1 and TRBJ2-3, with a weak D call TRBD1 (5 bases). This CDR3 reads CASSLGGQGGTDTQYF. In DNA, the CDR3 is TGCGCCAGCAGCTTGGGAGGTCAGGGCGGCACAGATACGCAGTATTTT.